These 14 T cell receptor beta chains came from one sample sequenced in a study of blood T cell repertoires in COVID-19. Using immunoSEQ multiplex PCR, the repertoire was profiled, and TCRdb retains in-frame clones only, with some absent. Altogether 200,000 or so clones are present, approximately 85% being singletons, with the ten largest covering approximately 9.9%. The source material was peripheral blood. Source of these receptors: a human donor with active or convalescent COVID-19. The donor label of this sample is uncertain.

The chain carries TRBV3-1 (or the pseudogene TRBV3-2) and TRBJ1-6, with 9 bases that match TRBD1. From germline, CDR1 is LGHDT and CDR2 YNNKEL (reference sequence). The junction had 7 bases not matched to a gene; V was cut back by 4 bases and J by 9 bases. CDR3 length: 15 amino acids. As DNA, the CDR3 is TGTGCCAGCAGCCTACAGGGGGCGCGGGGTTCACCCCTCCACTTT. Amino acid sequence: CASSLQGARGSPLHF.

This clone has just a few counts. This chain uses TRBV6-5 with TRBJ2-1; 9 nucleotides match TRBD2. This CDR3 has 16 residues. The junction had 12 bases not matched to a gene; V was cut back by 4 bases and J by 8 bases. Per germline, CDR1 MNHEY and CDR2 SVGAGI. This CDR3 is CASSSHLAGGLDEQFF. The CDR3 nucleotides are TGTGCCAGCAGTTCCCATTTGGCGGGGGGGCTGGATGAGCAGTTCTTC.

The chain is built from TRBV2 and TRBJ2-5, with 14 bases aligning to TRBD2. The CDR3 has 15 amino acids. Looked up from germline, CDR1 is SNHLY and CDR2 is FYNNEI. Unmatched junction bases numbered 5, after V lost 6 bases and J lost 5 bases. CDR3 nucleotide sequence: TGTGCCAGCAGATTAAGGACTAGCGGGAGGGAGACCCAGTACTTC. Its protein is CASRLRTSGRETQYF.

In its sample, this clone was seen a few times. V gene TRBV11-2 combines with J gene TRBJ1-1; D is unclear. V lost 5 bases, J lost 3 bases, and 10 bases lay in between. This CDR3 is 13 amino acids long. Germline CDR1 reads SGHAT; CDR2 reads FQNNGV. For the CDR3, the DNA is TGTGCCAGCAGCACGACAATGGACACTGAAGCTTTCTTT. Its translation is CASSTTMDTEAFF.

This clone was seen a few times. CDR3 loop: CASSPWGTSGKETQYF. CDR3 DNA sequence: TGTGCCAGCTCACCATGGGGGACTAGCGGGAAAGAGACCCAGTACTTC. The J gene is TRBJ2-5, the V gene TRBV18; 13 bases fit TRBD2. This CDR3 comprises 16 residues. Trimming removed 2 bases from V and 3 bases from J; junction bases left unmatched: 3. Germline CDR1 and CDR2: KGHSH and LQKENI.

The rearrangement links TRBV2 to TRBJ2-7; the D gene is possibly TRBD1 (6 bases). Germline V gene sequence: CDR1 SNHLY, CDR2 FYNNEI. This CDR3 has 13 amino acids. The ends were cut back, 6 bases at V and 2 bases at J, with 11 bases in the middle. The CDR3: CASRQDSTYEQYF. CDR3 in DNA: TGTGCCAGCAGGCAGGACAGTACCTACGAGCAGTACTTC. Full variable domain (remainder filled in from reference TRBV2 and TRBJ2-7): EPEVTQTPSHQVTQMGQEVILRCVPISNHLYFYWYRQILGQKVEFLVSFYNNEISEKSEIFDDQFSVERPDGSNFTLKIRSTKLEDSAMYFCASRQDSTYEQYFGPGTRLTVT.

The rearrangement uses TRBV10-1 and TRBJ2-5; D may be TRBD1 (5 bases). The germline V and J ends were trimmed by 4 bases and 5 bases, with 11 bases remaining between them. The length of the CDR3 is 13 residues. The germline V gene encodes CDR1 WNHNN and CDR2 SYGVQD (reference sequence). The CDR3 nucleotides are TGCGCCAGCAGTGGCAGGGTATTGGAGACCCAGTACTTC. Translated: CASSGRVLETQYF.

This clone was seen just once. V and J are TRBV2 and TRBJ1-5, with 9 bases aligning to TRBD1. This CDR3 comprises 15 residues. CDR1 SNHLY and CDR2 FYNNEI come from the germline V gene. Germline trimming cut 9 bases from V and 2 bases from J; bases unmatched to any gene: 8. CDR3 sequence reads: CASTQGAGGNQPQHF. The DNA of the CDR3 is TGTGCCAGTACACAGGGGGCTGGTGGCAATCAGCCCCAGCATTTT.

The rearrangement uses TRBV30 and TRBJ1-3, with TRBD1 matching 10 bases. Losses at the gene ends were 5 bases for V and 4 bases for J; bases not matched to a gene: 5. The germline V gene has CDR1 GTSNPN and CDR2 SVGIG (reference sequence). This CDR3 is 14 amino acids long. CDR3 amino acids: CAWAGTGVGNTIYF. The CDR3 DNA is TGTGCCTGGGCCGGGACAGGGGTGGGAAACACCATATATTTT.

V is TRBV4-1 and J is TRBJ2-7, with D possibly being TRBD2 (6 bases). V lost 6 bases and J lost 0, with 12 bases in between. This CDR3 contains 14 residues. Germline V lookup: CDR1 MGHRA, CDR2 YSYEKL. The CDR3 protein is CASRGRDSSYEQYF. In DNA form, the CDR3 reads TGCGCCAGCAGAGGACGGGACTCCTCCTACGAGCAGTACTTC.

Written as DNA, the CDR3 is TGTGCCAGCAGCCCCTTAGATACGCAGTATTTT. The encoded protein is CASSPLDTQYF. The chain has TRBV7-8 and TRBJ2-3; no reliable D call. The CDR3 loop spans 11 amino acids. Germline CDR1 is SGHVS and CDR2 is FQNEAQ. Trimming removed 5 bases at V and 5 bases at J, with 5 bases between.

The chain has TRBV5-6 and TRBJ1-2; no reliable D call. Germline V gives CDR1 SGHDT, CDR2 YYEEEE. Trimming removed 4 bases from V and 10 bases from J, with 20 bases in between. The CDR3 consists of 14 residues. Here the CDR3 DNA reads TGTGCCAGCAGCATGCTGCCCCAGACTAGTTACTACACCTTC. It specifies CASSMLPQTSYYTF. The full variable domain, in which reference TRBV5-6 and TRBJ1-2 provide the parts outside the CDR3, is DAGVTQSPTHLIKTRGQQVTLRCSPKSGHDTVSWYQQALGQGPQFIFQYYEEEERQRGNFPDRFSGHQFPNYSSELNVNALLLGDSALYLCASSMLPQTSYYTFGSGTRLTVV.

V is TRBV7-3 and J is TRBJ2-5, with 7 positions matching TRBD2. The germline V gene encodes CDR1 SGHTA and CDR2 FQGTGA. V was clipped by 3 bases and J by 2 bases; unmatched bases: 9. The CDR3 loop spans 16 amino acids. CDR3 nucleotides: TGTGCCAGCAGCTTTAGTGCGTCTAGCGGTCAAGAGACCCAGTACTTC. Translated, it gives CASSFSASSGQETQYF.

V gene TRBV11-3 combines with J gene TRBJ2-1; TRBD1 might be the D (7 bases). The germline V gene encodes CDR1 SGHNT and CDR2 YENEEA. The CDR3 sequence is 15 residues long. V was shortened by 4 bases and J by 5 bases, with 15 bases between the two germline ends. CDR3 sequence: CASSSEGAIHNEQFF. The CDR3 coding sequence is TGTGCCAGCAGCTCGGAGGGGGCTATCCACAATGAGCAGTTCTTC.